The 18 T cell receptor beta chains below were found in one sample sequenced in a study of monozygotic twins with inflammatory bowel disease. TCRdb reprocessed the 5' RACE reads and reports one entry per CDR3 protein, with no DNA. The repertoire shows 400,000 to 500,000 distinct CDR3 sequences; the top ten hold around 2.4%. The material sequenced was blood. The origin of the receptors is a human donor with ulcerative colitis or Crohn's disease, or a healthy co-twin of an affected twin (not recorded which).

The chain joins TRBV7-9 to TRBJ2-3; checking the TCRdb D call of TRBD1 is not possible without DNA. The CDR3 is 14 residues long. CDR1 and CDR2 from the germline V gene are SEHNR and FQNEAQ (reference sequence). CDR3 amino acids: CASSLTGLTDTQYF.

This chain uses TRBV12-3 or TRBV12-4 with TRBJ2-2. CDR3 length equals 13 residues. CDR3 protein: CASSLVLGGELFF.

The V and J genes are TRBV7-9 and TRBJ2-7. The CDR3 is made up of 12 amino acids. Germline V lookup: CDR1 SEHNR, CDR2 FQNEAQ (reference sequence). The CDR3 protein is CASSALGYEQYF.

The rearrangement links TRBV6-5 to TRBJ2-7; TCRdb's D gene call, TRBD1, goes unchecked for lack of DNA. Germline CDR1 is MNHEY and CDR2 is SVGAGI. This CDR3 is built from 15 residues. CDR3: CASSYEAPGPYEQYF.

The chain uses TRBV4-2 and TRBJ2-1; TCRdb returns TRBD1, unconfirmable since there is no DNA. This CDR3 has 14 residues. Germline CDR1 is LGHNA and CDR2 is YNFKEQ. The CDR3: CASSPGSGYNEQFF.

The CDR3 here is CASRVSGGAYNEQFF. The chain joins TRBV6-1 to TRBJ2-1; TCRdb lists TRBD2, though no DNA is available to test this call. The CDR3 is 15 residues long. Germline loops: CDR1 MNHNS, CDR2 SASEGT.

The gene calls are TRBV12-3 or TRBV12-4 and TRBJ1-1. CDR3 length: 13 residues. The CDR3 reads CASSFRGNTEAFF.

The J gene is TRBJ1-1, the V gene TRBV19; TCRdb outputs TRBD1, but without DNA this stays unchecked. Per the germline V gene, CDR1 is LNHDA and CDR2 is SQIVND (reference sequence). The CDR3 length is 15 residues. The CDR3: CASSISLGRTTEAFF.

The genes are TRBV15 and TRBJ1-1. This CDR3 region has 13 residues. Germline CDR1 LNHNV, CDR2 YYDKDF (reference sequence). CDR3 loop: CATSREDLDEAFF.

The chain uses TRBV20-1 and TRBJ2-4; TCRdb gives TRBD1 as the D gene, but with no DNA this cannot be confirmed. CDR1 DFQATT and CDR2 SNEGSKA come from the germline V gene (reference sequence). The CDR3 spans 16 residues. CDR3 amino acids: CSATKSGQGGGNIQYF.

V usage is TRBV7-6 and J usage is TRBJ1-3; TCRdb returns TRBD1, unconfirmable since there is no DNA. CDR1 and CDR2 from the germline V gene are SGHVS and FNYEAQ. The CDR3 sequence is 16 residues long. The CDR3 protein is CASSLYTGNSGNTIYF.

The chain uses TRBV11-2 and TRBJ2-2; TCRdb indicates TRBD1, and absent DNA this call remains unverified. CDR3 length equals 14 residues. Germline assignment: CDR1 SGHAT and CDR2 FQNNGV. The CDR3 is CASRQGAFTGELFF.

The chain uses TRBV14 and TRBJ1-4. Germline V CDR1 and CDR2: SGHDN, FVKESK. The CDR3 loop spans 12 amino acids. The CDR3 protein is CASSPGNEKLFF.

CDR3 in amino acids: CASSYNQREGQRHEQFF. The chain couples TRBV6-2 or TRBV6-3 to TRBJ2-1; no DNA is available, so the TRBD2 call from TCRdb remains unchecked. The germline V gene encodes CDR1 MNHEY and CDR2 SVGEGT. The CDR3 covers 17 residues.

The genes are TRBV5-1 and TRBJ1-3. The CDR3 sequence is 16 residues long. Germline CDR1 reads SGHRS; CDR2 reads YFSETQ. The CDR3 region is CASSLVSTGSGNTIYF.

The chain carries TRBV5-1 and TRBJ2-3. Germline CDR1 reads SGHRS; CDR2 reads YFSETQ. The CDR3 is 13 residues long. This chain's CDR3 is CASSATSTDTQYF.

The chain is built from TRBV7-9 and TRBJ1-4; there is no DNA to check the TCRdb D call of TRBD1. Germline CDR1 is SEHNR and CDR2 is FQNEAQ (reference sequence). This CDR3 comprises 15 residues. The CDR3 region is CASSLRGATNEKLFF.

The gene calls are TRBV19 and TRBJ2-3; TCRdb lists TRBD1, though no DNA is available to test this call. In germline, CDR1 is LNHDA, CDR2 SQIVND (reference sequence). The CDR3 totals 15 residues. CDR3 sequence reads: CASSIGTGPQDTQYF.